The 3 T cell receptor beta chains listed next were all sequenced from one sample in a study of blood T cell repertoires in COVID-19. Generated by immunoSEQ multiplex PCR, the TCRdb table keeps only in-frame clones and is missing some. This repertoire shows 200,000 to 250,000 clones, under 90% found once; its top ten account for about 1.8%. The material sequenced was PBMCs or T cells enriched from blood (not recorded which). The receptors shown here come from a man in his sixties who had recovered from COVID-19.

The gene calls are TRBV7-2 and TRBJ1-1; perhaps TRBD1 as D (5 bases). The CDR3 length is 16 residues. CDR1 and CDR2 (germline): SGHTA, FQGNSA. Trimming left V 5 bases short and J 4 bases short, with 20 bases between. CDR3 DNA: TGTGCCAGCAGCCCGCCGGGGCCTCGGAGGGGCACTGAAGCTTTCTTT. Amino acid sequence: CASSPPGPRRGTEAFF.

For this clone: At the DNA level, this CDR3 is encoded by other sequences in the same sample as well. This sequence joins TRBV6-1 and TRBJ1-5, with D tentatively TRBD1 (5 bases). Germline V gives CDR1 MNHNS, CDR2 SASEGT. CDR3 length: 13 amino acids. Trimming pared 3 bases from V and 7 bases from J, leaving 10 bases between. The CDR3 DNA reads as TGTGCCAGCAGTGAGGGGGGAGGACAGCCCCAGCATTTT. Its translation: CASSEGGGQPQHF.

The chain has TRBV19 and TRBJ2-7; tentative D call: TRBD2 (5 bases). The V end lost 3 bases, the J end lost 5 bases, and 11 bases lay between the germline ends. The CDR3 sequence is 13 residues long. The germline V gene encodes CDR1 LNHDA and CDR2 SQIVND (reference sequence). CDR3 DNA sequence: TGTGCCAGTAGTATGGGTAGGAGGAACGAGCAGTACTTC. Protein: CASSMGRRNEQYF.